This TCR beta chain was sequenced for a study of neurological immune-mediated disorders (dated 2019 in TCRdb). About the study as a whole: Peripheral blood TCR-beta repertoires from HTLV-I-associated myelopathy (HAM/TSP) patients, multiple sclerosis patients and healthy controls were compared by UMI-based sequencing. The 90 to 120 TCR-beta libraries covered PBMC samples along with longitudinal samples, technical triplicates, and paired sorted CD4+ and CD8+ T-cell subsets. The cohort was made up of approximately 69 subjects, consisting of some 15 HAM/TSP patients, around 35 multiple sclerosis patients and approximately 20 healthy controls. Study-level results and caveats: Across subjects, expanded clones never shared an identical CDR3 amino acid sequence, which suggests that the TCR-beta repertoires in every group were private. The highest TCR clonal expansion was observed in HAM/TSP patients, whereas the lowest was observed in MS patients, even when compared with healthy controls.

The healthy controls were volunteers from a blood bank in Maryland, USA. For unsorted PBMC libraries, 2 million PBMCs were used after storage in RNAlater at -80 degrees C until RNA extraction. Peripheral blood was subjected to Ficoll-Hypaque density gradient centrifugation to isolate PBMCs, which were then cryopreserved in liquid nitrogen. cDNA synthesis used template-switch 5'RACE with a primer carrying a 10-nucleotide random unique molecular identifier tagging each TCR transcript. Every sequencing run covered 15-18 subjects and yielded more than 160 million TCR-beta sequences. Total RNA was extracted with the RNeasy kit. The KAPA Real-time Library Amplification kit was used to amplify TCR-beta VDJ regions with primers targeting the TCR constant region and the 5'RACE anchor. Sample indexes and Illumina adaptors were added in a first PCR, after which library yield was increased in a second PCR. After Ampure bead purification, the TCR product of roughly 650 bp was size-selected on a 2% E-gel SizeSelection system. Before pooling, libraries had their quality checked on a Bioanalyzer, their concentration measured with Qubit, and their quantity determined with the Kapa Library Quantification kit. Libraries were sequenced paired-end 2 x 150 bp on an Illumina HiSeq 2500. To increase sequence diversity, roughly 25-31% phiX was spiked into each library pool. The original pipeline was this. Quality-filtered reads were processed with the UMI-based MiGEC pipeline, and over 90% of raw TCR sequences were removed by the MiGEC pipeline during error correction. IMGT germline references were used for alignment of VDJ genes, and clonotypes were defined by a unique CDR3 amino acid sequence together with V-J genes. VDJtools evaluated clonal expansion, Shannon diversity and CDR3 relatedness (CalcPairwiseDistances, ClusterSamples); CLCbio workbench built phylogenetic trees. Clones with at least 8 unique UMIs were defined as expanded, with this threshold being based on coefficient-of-variation modelling across technical triplicates. The public reads were run again by TCRdb, first through fastp at Q25 and then through MiXCR, and only productive beta chains were kept. Rows matching on CDR3 protein sequence are summarized as one entry with the most common DNA and genes. The V and J calls were not made by the authors but by TCRdb's processing. In this sample the table shows 70,000 to 95,000 distinct CDR3 sequences, 15% to 20% of which occur a single time. The ten biggest clones cover 15% of the sample.

This clonotype was counted many times. The antigen it binds to is not known. Base quality data are lacking; no much larger clone is found one base away. The sample consisted of PBMCs. The sequence came from a woman in her 40s in good health.

The DNA is TGTGCCAGCAGTTCCCGGACAGTCTGGGGCACAGATACGCAGTATTTT. Its protein reads: CASSSRTVWGTDTQYF. Recombination linked TRBV27 to TRBJ2-3; a weak D assignment points to TRBD1 (6 bases agree). In the germline V gene (reference sequence), CDR1 corresponds to MNHEY and CDR2 to SMNVEV. From the cysteine through the phenylalanine, the CDR3 covers 16 amino acids. The kept DNA is CDR3 alone, 48 bases in frame from the first base. The V end loses 4 bases and the J end loses 1 base, and a stretch of 15 bases separates them.